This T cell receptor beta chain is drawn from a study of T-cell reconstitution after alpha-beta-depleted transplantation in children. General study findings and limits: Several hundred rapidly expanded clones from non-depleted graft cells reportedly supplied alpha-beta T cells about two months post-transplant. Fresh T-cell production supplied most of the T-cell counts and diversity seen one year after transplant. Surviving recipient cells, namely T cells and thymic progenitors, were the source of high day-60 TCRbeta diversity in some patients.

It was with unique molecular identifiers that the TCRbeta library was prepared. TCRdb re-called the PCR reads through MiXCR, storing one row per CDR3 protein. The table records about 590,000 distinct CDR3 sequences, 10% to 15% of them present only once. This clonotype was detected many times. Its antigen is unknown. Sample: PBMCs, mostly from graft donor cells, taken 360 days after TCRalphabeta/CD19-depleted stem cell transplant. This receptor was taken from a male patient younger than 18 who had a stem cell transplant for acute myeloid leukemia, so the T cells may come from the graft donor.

DNA of the CDR3: TGCAGCGTTGAAGGCCTCTCAGAGACCCAGTACTTC. This sequence encodes CSVEGLSETQYF. The gene calls are TRBV29-1 and TRBJ2-5; D uncertain. The CDR3 is made up of 12 amino acids. Trimming took off 1 base at V and 4 bases at J, with 7 bases between the two ends. Germline CDR1 SQVTM, CDR2 ANQGSEA. The variable domain in full, with the rest retrieved from reference TRBV29-1 and TRBJ2-5, is SAVISQKPSRDICQRGTSLTIQCQVDSQVTMMFWYRQQPGQSLTLIATANQGSEATYESGFVIDKFPISRPNLTFSTLTVSNMSPEDSSIYLCSVEGLSETQYFGPGTRLLVL.